The 28 T cell receptor beta chains in this list originate from one sample, sequenced in a study of cytomegalovirus exposure and HLA in healthy donors. The PCR made use of 60 Vbeta and 13 Jbeta primers. Data came from immunoSEQ multiplex PCR; TCRdb stores just in-frame clones and leaves some out. The sample table includes approximately 110,000 clones. Sample: PBMCs. The receptor source for this set is a man aged 35 to 55 in good health and CMV-seropositive.

This chain connects TRBV6-1 to TRBJ2-7; 8 positions agree with TRBD2. From germline, CDR1 is MNHNS and CDR2 SASEGT. The CDR3 runs to 17 residues. V shed 4 bases and J 5 bases; nucleotides not matched to a gene: 16. The CDR3 protein is CASSGLLAGRGAHEQYF. CDR3 coding DNA: TGTGCCAGCAGTGGACTATTAGCGGGACGAGGGGCCCACGAGCAGTACTTC.

The J gene is TRBJ2-7, the V gene TRBV27, with TRBD2 identical over 8 bases. J gave up 0 bases and V 6 bases, and 1 base lay outside the gene matches. The CDR3 spans 13 residues. The V gene's germline CDR1 is MNHEY and CDR2 SMNVEV (reference sequence). CDR3 sequence: CASRTSGSYEQYF. The CDR3 region has the DNA TGTGCCAGCAGAACTAGCGGCTCCTACGAGCAGTACTTC.

V usage is TRBV14 and J usage is TRBJ1-1; D possibly corresponds to TRBD1 (6 bases). This CDR3 is built from 15 residues. Deletions cut 0 bases from V and 10 bases from J, with 18 bases between. From germline, CDR1 is SGHDN and CDR2 FVKESK. The CDR3 nucleotides are TGTGCCAGCAGCCAAGATTTGGGGACATCACGCGGAGCTTTCTTT. It yields the protein CASSQDLGTSRGAFF.

V and J are TRBV27 and TRBJ2-3; TRBD1 might be the D (6 bases). CDR1 is MNHEY and CDR2 is SMNVEV in the germline V gene (reference sequence). Trimming took off 0 bases at V and 3 bases at J, with 13 bases between the two ends. The CDR3 sequence is 16 residues long. CDR3 in amino acids: CASSLSPARGTDTQYF. In DNA, the CDR3 is TGTGCCAGCAGTTTATCGCCCGCCAGGGGAACAGATACGCAGTATTTT.

V and J are TRBV27 and TRBJ2-7; TRBD1 matches 8 bases. Per germline, CDR1 MNHEY and CDR2 SMNVEV (reference sequence). V dropped 8 bases and J dropped 3; count of bases not matched to a gene: 6. The CDR3 has 13 residues. The DNA for the CDR3 is TGTGCCAGCGGACAGGGAAGGGTCTACGAGCAGTACTTC. It is translated as CASGQGRVYEQYF.

The V gene is TRBV7-9, the J gene TRBJ1-1, with 9 bases aligning to TRBD1. The germline V gene has CDR1 SEHNR and CDR2 FQNEAQ (reference sequence). The junction had 6 bases not matched to a gene; V was cut back by 0 bases and J by 4 bases. CDR3 size: 16 residues. Here the CDR3 DNA reads TGTGCCAGCAGCTTAGCCGACAGGGGGGTCGGCACTGAAGCTTTCTTT. This translates into CASSLADRGVGTEAFF.

The rearrangement uses TRBV6-6 and TRBJ2-1; D possibly corresponds to TRBD2 (7 bases). The length of the CDR3 is 15 residues. CDR1 and CDR2 (germline): MNHNY, SVGAGI (reference sequence). Between the trimmed V and J ends, which lost 7 bases and 7 bases, there was a span of 20 bases. CDR3 DNA: TGTGCCAGCAACGGGGGCGGGAGTAATGAGAATGAGCAGTTCTTC. Translated, it gives CASNGGGSNENEQFF.

The rearrangement joins TRBV4-2 to TRBJ2-1; TRBD2 agrees at 8 bases. The CDR3 is 14 amino acids. In germline, CDR1 is LGHNA, CDR2 YNFKEQ. The V segment lost 2 bases and the J segment 8 bases; nucleotides outside the gene matches: 5. CDR3 nucleotide sequence: TGTGCCAGCAGCCAACTCGGACTAGCATATGAGCAGTTCTTC. Protein product: CASSQLGLAYEQFF.

The V call is TRBV27, the J call TRBJ2-5; D not certain. Germline lookup yields CDR1 MNHEY and CDR2 SMNVEV (reference sequence). The CDR3 totals 14 residues. Trimming took off 3 bases at V and 5 bases at J, with 13 bases between the two ends. The CDR3 sequence: CASSLSPSLETQYF. CDR3 coding DNA: TGTGCCAGCAGTTTGAGCCCTAGTCTTGAGACCCAGTACTTC.

The V and J genes are TRBV6-1 and TRBJ1-2; TRBD1 agrees at 8 bases. Germline CDR1 MNHNS, CDR2 SASEGT. With V trimmed by 2 bases and J by 6 bases, 2 bases remained unmatched. The CDR3 extends over 13 amino acids. The CDR3 DNA reads TGTGCCAGCAGTGAACAGGGGGCGCATGGCTACACCTTC. Encoded protein: CASSEQGAHGYTF.

The chain uses TRBV5-1 and TRBJ2-1; D uncertain. V dropped 5 bases and J dropped 4 bases, with 10 bases sitting between them. CDR3 size: 13 residues. Germline V gene data show CDR1 as SGHRS and CDR2 as YFSETQ. Here the CDR3 DNA reads TGCGCCAGCAGAGTTATCGGGTACAATGAGCAGTTCTTC. Its translation: CASRVIGYNEQFF.

The chain links TRBV2 to TRBJ2-7; D gene unclear. V shed 3 bases and J shed 0 bases, with 12 bases lying between them. The CDR3 spans 15 residues. Germline CDR1 is SNHLY and CDR2 is FYNNEI. The CDR3: CASSDVARLSYEQYF. The CDR3, as DNA: TGTGCCAGCAGTGATGTTGCCCGACTCTCCTACGAGCAGTACTTC.

V and J are TRBV28 and TRBJ1-1; D gene uncertain. This CDR3 region has 14 residues. V gave up 2 bases and J gave up 6 bases, with 13 bases separating them. Germline V gene lookup returns CDR1 MDHEN and CDR2 SYDVKM. The CDR3 DNA sequence: TGTGCCAGCAGTTTAGATCGGGGAGGCGCTGAAGCTTTCTTT. It encodes CASSLDRGGAEAFF.

The chain carries TRBV9 and TRBJ2-6; TRBD2 might be the D (5 bases). V lost 0 bases, J lost 4 bases, and 8 bases lay in between. Per germline, CDR1 SGDLS and CDR2 YYNGEE. CDR3 length: 15 residues. CDR3 loop: CASSVEPGGANVLTF. The CDR3 region has the DNA TGTGCCAGCAGCGTAGAACCGGGGGGGGCCAACGTCCTGACTTTC.

The chain joins TRBV5-1 to TRBJ1-2; 8 bases match TRBD1. The V segment lost 0 bases and the J segment 6 bases; nucleotides outside the gene matches: 7. Germline V gene data show CDR1 as SGHRS and CDR2 as YFSETQ. This CDR3 is 15 amino acids long. CDR3 residues: CASSLDRGLKNGYTF. CDR3 nucleotide sequence: TGCGCCAGCAGCTTGGACAGGGGGTTGAAAAATGGCTACACCTTC.

This chain links TRBV5-4 with TRBJ2-5; unclear D gene. V lost 4 bases, J lost 5 bases, and 6 bases lay in between. Germline assignment: CDR1 SGHNT and CDR2 YYREEE (reference sequence). The CDR3 is 11 residues long. The CDR3 region has the DNA TGTGCCAGCAGCCCCGGGGAGACCCAGTACTTC. It codes for CASSPGETQYF.

V is TRBV18 and J is TRBJ2-1; D is unclear. The length of the CDR3 is 14 residues. Looked up from germline, CDR1 is KGHSH and CDR2 is LQKENI. The V and J ends lost 3 bases and 3 bases respectively, with 9 bases between them. CDR3 sequence (DNA): TGTGCCAGCTCACCGGAGCTGCTCTACAATGAGCAGTTCTTC. The encoded protein is CASSPELLYNEQFF. Full variable domain (outside the CDR3, taken from reference TRBV18 and TRBJ2-1): NAGVMQNPRHLVRRRGQEARLRCSPMKGHSHVYWYRQLPEEGLKFMVYLQKENIIDESGMPKERFSAEFPKEGPSILRIQQVVRGDSAAYFCASSPELLYNEQFFGPGTRLTVL.

The chain links TRBV7-3 to TRBJ2-7, with D possibly being TRBD1 (5 bases). The germline V gene encodes CDR1 SGHTA and CDR2 FQGTGA. Trimming pared 1 base from V and 3 bases from J, leaving 7 bases between. The CDR3 length is 13 residues. The CDR3 reads CASSLSQGYEQYF. For the CDR3, the DNA is TGTGCCAGCAGCTTAAGTCAGGGCTACGAGCAGTACTTC. Full variable domain (missing parts from reference TRBV7-3 and TRBJ2-7): GAGVSQTPSNKVTEKGKYVELRCDPISGHTALYWYRQSLGQGPEFLIYFQGTGAADDSGLPNDRFFAVRPEGSVSTLKIQRTERGDSAVYLCASSLSQGYEQYFGPGTRLTVT.

J is TRBJ1-3 and V is TRBV10-1, with no clear D. Germline V lookup: CDR1 WNHNN, CDR2 SYGVQD (reference sequence). Trimming removed 0 bases at V and 0 bases at J, with 9 bases between. The CDR3 consists of 16 residues. The DNA for the CDR3 is TGCGCCAGCAGTGAGTCGCGGCAGCCCTCTGGAAACACCATATATTTT. The encoded protein is CASSESRQPSGNTIYF.

The gene calls are TRBV30 and TRBJ2-5, with 12 bases lining up with TRBD2. Trimming took 4 bases from V and 7 from J; bases not matched to a gene: 4. In germline, CDR1 is GTSNPN, CDR2 SVGIG (reference sequence). The CDR3 consists of 13 residues. The CDR3 region is CAWTSGGGRTQYF. The CDR3 nucleotides read TGTGCCTGGACTAGCGGGGGGGGTAGGACCCAGTACTTC.

The chain employs TRBV7-9 and TRBJ1-5; 8 bases agree with TRBD1. V lost 1 base to trimming and J lost 5 bases; unmatched junction nucleotides: 7. The germline V gene has CDR1 SEHNR and CDR2 FQNEAQ (reference sequence). The CDR3 has 16 residues. CDR3 protein: CASSLGVSGQDQPQHF. The CDR3 DNA reads TGTGCCAGCAGCTTAGGCGTGTCGGGACAGGATCAGCCCCAGCATTTT.

The rearrangement links TRBV7-9 to TRBJ2-7; D possibly corresponds to TRBD1 (6 bases). Germline CDR1 is SEHNR and CDR2 is FQNEAQ (reference sequence). CDR3 length: 15 amino acids. Trimming took off 3 bases at V and 3 bases at J, with 15 bases between the two ends. CDR3 loop: CASSLTGPRGYEQYF. The CDR3 DNA reads TGTGCCAGCAGCTTGACAGGTCCAAGAGGCTACGAGCAGTACTTC. Combining the CDR3 with reference TRBV7-9 and TRBJ2-7 gives the whole variable domain DTGVSQNPRHKITKRGQNVTFRCDPISEHNRLYWYRQTLGQGPEFLTYFQNEAQLEKSRLLSDRFSAERPKGSFSTLEIQRTEQGDSAMYLCASSLTGPRGYEQYFGPGTRLTVT.

This rearrangement joins TRBV6-5 to TRBJ2-2, with D hard to call. This CDR3 has 12 amino acids. The V and J ends lost 6 bases and 10 bases respectively, with 12 bases between them. In germline, CDR1 is MNHEY, CDR2 SVGAGI. CDR3 amino acids: CASRSRGTELFF. CDR3 nucleotides: TGTGCCAGCAGGTCCCGAGGCACGGAGCTGTTTTTT.

V is TRBV6-5 and J is TRBJ2-2; tentative D call: TRBD2 (6 bases). CDR1 is MNHEY, CDR2 SVGAGI, per germline. V lost 0 bases and J lost 2, with 7 bases in between. CDR3 size: 15 residues. The CDR3 sequence: CASSYSGLNTGELFF. The CDR3 DNA is TGTGCCAGCAGTTACTCGGGACTTAACACCGGGGAGCTGTTTTTT.

The genes are TRBV10-3 and TRBJ2-5, with 7 bases aligning to TRBD1. The J call may be in error: the DNA end matches TRBJ2-7 better. This CDR3 spans 15 amino acids. The V gene's germline CDR1 is ENHRY and CDR2 SYGVKD. The CDR3 sequence: CAISDPGQPHYEQYF. In nucleotides, the CDR3 is TGTGCCATCAGTGACCCGGGACAGCCTCACTACGAGCAGTACTTC.

The chain links TRBV2 to TRBJ2-7; no definite D call. Germline lookup yields CDR1 SNHLY and CDR2 FYNNEI. Trimming cost V 6 bases and J 6 bases, with 9 bases left between them. This CDR3 region has 11 residues. CDR3: CASRTGGEQYF. Here the CDR3 DNA reads TGTGCCAGCAGGACGGGTGGCGAGCAGTACTTC.

The rearrangement joins TRBV9 to TRBJ1-1; D unclear. V gave up 0 bases and J gave up 0 bases, with 6 bases separating them. The CDR3 covers 14 residues. Germline CDR1 is SGDLS and CDR2 is YYNGEE. The CDR3 DNA sequence: TGTGCCAGCAGCGTAGACACCATGAACACTGAAGCTTTCTTT. It specifies CASSVDTMNTEAFF.

This chain uses TRBV14 with TRBJ2-7; D ambiguous. This CDR3 has 17 residues. V was cut by 3 bases and J by 6 bases, with 24 bases left in between. Germline assignment: CDR1 SGHDN and CDR2 FVKESK. The CDR3 loop reads CASSHHPVAYPTGEQYF. CDR3 DNA: TGTGCCAGCAGCCACCACCCAGTGGCCTATCCTACGGGCGAGCAGTACTTC.